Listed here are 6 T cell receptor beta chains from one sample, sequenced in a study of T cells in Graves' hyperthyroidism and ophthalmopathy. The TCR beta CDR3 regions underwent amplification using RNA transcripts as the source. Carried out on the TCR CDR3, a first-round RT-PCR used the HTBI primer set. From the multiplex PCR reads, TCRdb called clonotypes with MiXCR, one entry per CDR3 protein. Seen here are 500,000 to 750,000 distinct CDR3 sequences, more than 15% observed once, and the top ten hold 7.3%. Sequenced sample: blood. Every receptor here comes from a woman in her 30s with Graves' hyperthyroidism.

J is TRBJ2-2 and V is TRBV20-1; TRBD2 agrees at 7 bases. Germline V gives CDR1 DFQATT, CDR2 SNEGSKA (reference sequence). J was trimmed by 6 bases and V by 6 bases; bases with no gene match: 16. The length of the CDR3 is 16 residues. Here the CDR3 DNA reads TGCAGTGCGAGGTTTGGGCGACTAGCAGGCCCCGGGGAGCTGTTTTTT. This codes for CSARFGRLAGPGELFF.

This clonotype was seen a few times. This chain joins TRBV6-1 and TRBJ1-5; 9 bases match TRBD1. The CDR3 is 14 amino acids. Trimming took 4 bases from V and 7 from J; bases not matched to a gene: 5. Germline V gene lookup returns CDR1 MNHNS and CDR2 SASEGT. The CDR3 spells CASSADRGRQPQHF. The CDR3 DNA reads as TGTGCCAGCAGTGCGGACAGGGGTCGACAGCCCCAGCATTTT.

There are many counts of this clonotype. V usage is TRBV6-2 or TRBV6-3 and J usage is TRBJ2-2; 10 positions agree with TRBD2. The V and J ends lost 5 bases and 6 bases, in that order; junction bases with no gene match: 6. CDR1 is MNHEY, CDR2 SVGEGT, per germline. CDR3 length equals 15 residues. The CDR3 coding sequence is TGTGCCAGCAGTGCTAGCGGGAGAACGGCCGGGGAGCTGTTTTTT. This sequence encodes CASSASGRTAGELFF.

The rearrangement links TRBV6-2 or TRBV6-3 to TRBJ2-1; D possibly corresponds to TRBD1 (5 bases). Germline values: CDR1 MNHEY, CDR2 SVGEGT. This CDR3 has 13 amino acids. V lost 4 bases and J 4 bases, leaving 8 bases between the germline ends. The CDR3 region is CASSFNRYNEQFF. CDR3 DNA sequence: TGTGCCAGCAGTTTCAACAGGTACAATGAGCAGTTCTTC.

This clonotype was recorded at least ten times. The CDR3: CSACLDTGFSSNQPQHF. In nucleotides, the CDR3 is TGCAGTGCTTGCCTCGATACAGGCTTTTCTAGCAATCAGCCCCAGCATTTT. The chain couples TRBV20-1 to TRBJ1-5; a weak D match, TRBD1 (5 bases). CDR3 length: 17 residues. Trimming shortened V by 5 bases and J by 0 bases, and 20 bases separated the two germline ends. Germline lookup yields CDR1 DFQATT and CDR2 SNEGSKA (reference sequence).

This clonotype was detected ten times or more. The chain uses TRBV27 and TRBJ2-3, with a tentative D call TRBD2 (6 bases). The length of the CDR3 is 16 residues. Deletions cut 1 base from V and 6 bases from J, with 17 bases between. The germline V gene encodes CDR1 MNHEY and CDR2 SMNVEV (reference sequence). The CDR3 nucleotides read TGTGCCAGCAGTTTATTAGGGACTCCCAGTGGGGATACGCAGTATTTT. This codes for CASSLLGTPSGDTQYF.